This TCR beta chain appears in the sequencing data of a study of T-cell reconstitution after alpha-beta-depleted transplantation in children. This clonotype was counted only a few times. No antigen is known for it. Unique molecular identifiers were incorporated into the prepared TCRbeta library. TCRdb passed the PCR reads through MiXCR, listing each CDR3 protein once. The table shows about a million distinct CDR3 sequences, with about 29% occurring only once. Broader study findings: Where some patients showed high TCRbeta diversity at day 60, it came from recipient T cells and thymic progenitors that had survived. Alpha-beta T cells about two months after transplant reportedly derived from several hundred expanded graft clones. Newly produced T cells mostly accounted for T-cell counts and diversity one year post-transplant.

The V end was cut by 10 bases, the J end by 3 bases, with 10 bases between. The CDR3 has 12 residues. Per the germline V gene, CDR1 is MNHEY and CDR2 is SMNVEV (reference sequence). This chain uses TRBV27 with TRBJ2-1; the D is unclear. This sequence originates from a boy under three years old who had a stem cell transplant for SCID, so the T cells may come from the graft donor. The sequences come from PBMCs, mostly from graft donor cells, collected 360 days after TCRalphabeta/CD19-depleted stem cell transplant. This CDR3 is CAIFTDYNEQFF. CDR3 DNA sequence: TGTGCCATTTTTACAGACTACAATGAGCAGTTCTTC.